This TCR beta chain was documented in a study of CD8 T cells in Susac syndrome. In contrast to the negatively isolated CD8+ and CD4+ T cells, TEMRA cells were FACS-enriched. It was with random hexamers that roughly 0.45 to 1 ug RNA was reverse transcribed. The amplification used immunoSEQ multiplex PCR on TCR beta CDR3; it spanned 54 Vbeta and 13 Jbeta. TCRdb itself ran the immunoSEQ multiplex PCR reads through MiXCR, one entry per CDR3 protein. The table shows about 190,000 distinct CDR3 sequences, with 90% to 95% occurring only once. This CDR3 is 17 amino acids long. After removal of 3 bases from V and 0 bases from J, the junction contained 6 bases not matched to a gene.

The sequence was collected from a human donor in good health. The chain uses TRBV12-3 or TRBV12-4 and TRBJ2-2, with 8 bases aligning to TRBD2. Sequencing used CD4+ T cells from PBMCs. The CDR3 sequence is CASSLDRGGTNTGELFF. In DNA, the CDR3 is TGTGCCAGCAGTTTGGATCGCGGGGGGACGAACACCGGGGAGCTGTTTTTT.